The entry that follows covers one T cell receptor beta chain sequence. The source of the sample is a study of blood T cell repertoires in COVID-19. For the study at large: T cells, B-cell-depleted T cells, or PBMCs provided the cDNA or gDNA that served as material.

In the study's own analysis: Nucleated cell counts were estimated from reference gene primer amplification. Data came from immunoSEQ multiplex PCR; TCRdb stores just in-frame clones and leaves some out. V and J calls and clone size are given by that table; D and trimming were obtained from the DNA. Here the sample spans 150,000 to 200,000 clones, about 91% being singletons. Trimming removed 5 bases from V and 4 bases from J; junction bases left unmatched: 7. The CDR3 has 15 amino acids. CDR1 SGHRS and CDR2 YFSETQ come from the germline V gene. This chain joins TRBV5-1 and TRBJ2-1; 9 nucleotides match TRBD1. This sequence originates from a woman aged 60-75 years who had recovered from COVID-19. The material sequenced was peripheral blood. The chain's CDR3 is CASRSGTGLYNEQFF. The CDR3 coding sequence is TGCGCCAGCAGATCCGGGACAGGGCTATACAATGAGCAGTTCTTC.